This T cell receptor (beta chain) was captured in a study of metastatic and nonmetastatic thyroid tumors. On the study more broadly: Blood and tumor or nodule tissue repertoires from malignant and benign thyroid patients were compared. Overall study findings and caveats: It was reported that TCR beta diversity was significantly higher in malignant thyroid tumors than benign nodules, in blood and tumor.

TCRdb ran MiXCR on the PCR reads. This sample has under 95,000 clones, with roughly 8.6% found just once. Trimming took 4 bases from V and 5 from J; bases not matched to a gene: 9. Per the germline V gene, CDR1 is MDHEN and CDR2 is SYDVKM. This CDR3 region has 16 residues. Nobody among the patients had been given any treatment before thyroid surgery. In this sample, this clone turned up many times. Antigen unknown. The J gene is TRBJ2-5, the V gene TRBV28; 11 bases align to TRBD1. The receptor comes from a female donor with papillary thyroid cancer or a benign thyroid nodule (not recorded which). Some clones in this sample may be carry-over from other donors' samples. Sequenced material: blood. The CDR3 coding sequence is TGTGCCAGCAGTTCCTCCGGGACAGGGGGTGAGGAGACCCAGTACTTC. It yields the protein CASSSSGTGGEETQYF.